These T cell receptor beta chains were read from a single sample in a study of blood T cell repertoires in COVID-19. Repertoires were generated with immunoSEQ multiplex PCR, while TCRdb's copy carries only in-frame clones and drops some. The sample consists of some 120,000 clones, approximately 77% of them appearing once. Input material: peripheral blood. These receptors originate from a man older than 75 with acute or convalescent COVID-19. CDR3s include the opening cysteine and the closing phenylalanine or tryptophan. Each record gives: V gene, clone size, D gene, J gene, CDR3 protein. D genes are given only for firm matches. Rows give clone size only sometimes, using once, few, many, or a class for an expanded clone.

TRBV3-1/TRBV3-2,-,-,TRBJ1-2,CATQNRAQGYTF
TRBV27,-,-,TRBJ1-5,CASSIKGAGPQHF
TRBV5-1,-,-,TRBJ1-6,CASSIIPAAANSPLHF
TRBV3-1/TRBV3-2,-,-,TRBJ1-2,CASSRGIGEDSGGYTF
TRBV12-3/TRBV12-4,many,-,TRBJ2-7,CASKRGVSGEQYF
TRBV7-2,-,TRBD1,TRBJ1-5,CASSSGTGGGNQPQHF
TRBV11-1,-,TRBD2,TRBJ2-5,CASSLAGLSQETQYF
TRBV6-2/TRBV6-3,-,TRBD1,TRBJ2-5,CASSYLGQTKETQYF
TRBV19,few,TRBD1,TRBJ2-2,CASRLWSTGLAGELFF
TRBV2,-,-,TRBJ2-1,CASLDYSYNEQFF
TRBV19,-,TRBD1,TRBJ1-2,CASSINDRGIHGYTF